The source of this T cell receptor (beta chain) is a study of OX40 agonist ivuxolimab in advanced cancers. The method was immunoSEQ multiplex PCR; TCRdb's version includes in-frame clones alone and lacks a portion of them. In the table there are some 14,000 clones, about 60% of which are singletons. This CDR3 comprises 14 residues. Germline V CDR1 and CDR2: SGHDT, YYEEEE. V lost 4 bases and J 7 bases, leaving 15 bases between the germline ends. This clone was recorded only once. The sequence was collected from an adult with an advanced solid tumor such as melanoma, head and neck, liver or kidney cancer. The sequenced sample was CD4+ or CD8+ T cells sorted from blood, obtained in a trial of the OX40 agonist ivuxolimab. This chain connects TRBV5-6 to TRBJ1-5; D perhaps matches TRBD1 (5 bases). The DNA for the CDR3 is TGTGCCAGCAGCCTGTGGGGCTTCAAGCAGCCCCAGCATTTT. Its protein product is CASSLWGFKQPQHF.